This T cell receptor (beta chain) was captured in a study of vaccination and CD4 T cells after COVID-19. Cultured CD4+ T cell DNA underwent sequencing with the Oncomine TCR Beta short-read assay. TCRdb ran MiXCR on the PCR reads and lists one entry per CDR3 protein. The sample holds approximately 10,000 distinct CDR3 sequences, approximately 70% seen once. The treatment denotes: 10-day PBMC culture with coronavirus spike peptide pools or control peptides (ViraFEST assay). A note on this clonotype: Antigen: not known.

V dropped 3 bases and J dropped 4 bases, with 19 bases sitting between them. From germline, CDR1 is DFQATT and CDR2 SNEGSKA (reference sequence). CDR3 size: 16 residues. V gene TRBV20-1 combines with J gene TRBJ1-3; a weak D match, TRBD1 (6 bases). The source material was CD4+ T cells from blood, cultured in vitro. This receptor was taken from a human donor who had recovered from COVID-19. The CDR3 sequence is CSASGPRGARGNTIYF. The CDR3 DNA reads as TGCAGTGCTAGCGGCCCACGGGGGGCTAGGGGAAACACCATATATTTT.